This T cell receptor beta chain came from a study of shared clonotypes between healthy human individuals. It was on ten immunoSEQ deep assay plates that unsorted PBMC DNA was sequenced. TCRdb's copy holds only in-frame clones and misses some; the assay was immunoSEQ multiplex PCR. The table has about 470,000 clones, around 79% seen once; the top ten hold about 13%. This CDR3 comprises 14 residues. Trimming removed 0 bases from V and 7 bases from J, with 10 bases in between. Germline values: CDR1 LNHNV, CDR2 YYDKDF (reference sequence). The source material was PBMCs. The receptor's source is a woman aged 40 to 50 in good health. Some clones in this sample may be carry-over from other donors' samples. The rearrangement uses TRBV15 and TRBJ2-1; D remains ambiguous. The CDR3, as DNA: TGTGCCACCAGCAGAGATCTAACTGCAAATGAGCAGTTCTTC. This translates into CATSRDLTANEQFF.